In its sample, the clone carrying this T cell receptor beta chain was seen many times. Its antigen is unknown. Germline CDR1 is SEHNR and CDR2 is FQNEAQ (reference sequence). The trim removed 5 bases at V and 2 bases at J, leaving 14 bases unmatched. The CDR3 contains 17 residues. The data were obtained in a study of T-cell reconstitution after alpha-beta-depleted transplantation in children. Findings of the study overall: Surviving recipient T cells and thymic progenitors accounted for the high day-60 TCRbeta diversity observed in some patients. Two months or so post-transplant, alpha-beta T cells reportedly derived from several hundred expanded graft clones. Among T cells one year after transplant, newly produced cells accounted for most counts and diversity.

As it was prepared, the TCRbeta library received unique molecular identifiers. A single record per CDR3 protein comes from TCRdb applying MiXCR to the PCR reads. The table records approximately 20,000 distinct CDR3 sequences, approximately 13% of them present only once. This specimen consisted of PBMCs, mostly from graft donor cells, obtained 60 days after TCRalphabeta/CD19-depleted stem cell transplant. The clonotype comes from a female patient aged 2-10 years who had a stem cell transplant for congenital amegakaryocytic thrombocytopenia, so the T cells may come from the graft donor. The chain links TRBV7-9 to TRBJ1-2; 7 bases align to TRBD1. CDR3 DNA: TGTGCCAGCAGCCGTACAGGGGAAAGCAAACCAAACTATGGCTACACCTTC. Translating it yields CASSRTGESKPNYGYTF.